This TCR beta chain was retrieved from a study of cytomegalovirus exposure and HLA in healthy donors. Study-wide background: Earlier findings included some 120 million unique TCR beta sequences obtained from 150 million to 200 million T cells. Out of 350 to 400 genotyped donors, roughly 80% belonged to the Caucasian-associated ancestry cluster.

Trimming took 5 bases from V and 7 from J; bases not matched to a gene: 11. The length of the CDR3 is 15 residues. Germline values: CDR1 MDHEN, CDR2 SYDVKM. Points on this clone: Antigen: not known.

Primers included in the PCR were 60 Vbeta and 13 Jbeta primers. Authors' data handling: In a later analysis, roughly 10 million of 75 million to 85 million unique beta chains occurred in at least two donors. Clones were read by immunoSEQ multiplex PCR, and TCRdb kept only the in-frame ones, dropping some. D and trimming were read from the DNA, whereas the V and J calls and clone size are those reported in that table. The sample lists about 260,000 clones; almost 85% were seen once. Findings and limits, study-wide: Later genetic work tied a missense DCLRE1C variant to beta-chain V and J trimming.

The chain is built from TRBV28 and TRBJ2-7, with 10 bases lining up with TRBD1. The sample consisted of PBMCs. The sequence was collected from a woman in her thirties or forties in good health and CMV-seropositive. In DNA form, the CDR3 reads TGTGCCAGCAGTCCTTCGGGGACAGGGGTCCGGGAGCAGTACTTC. Amino acid sequence: CASSPSGTGVREQYF.